These T cell receptor beta chains were read from a single sample in a study of blood T cell repertoires in COVID-19. The protocol was immunoSEQ multiplex PCR, while the TCRdb copy is restricted to in-frame clones and leaves out a portion. Among a few hundred thousand clones listed, approximately 87% were seen once. What was sequenced was peripheral blood. These receptors originate from a woman between 45 and 60 years old who had recovered from COVID-19. The CDR3 runs from the conserved cysteine through the conserved F or W. D genes are given only for firm matches. Rows give clone size only sometimes, using once, few, many, or a class for an expanded clone.

CDR3 DNA: TGCGCCAGCAGCTGGGCCGGGACAGGGCAAGGCACCGGGGAGCTGTTTTTT
CDR3 protein: CASSWAGTGQGTGELFF
V gene: TRBV5-1
clone size: .
D gene: TRBD1
J gene: TRBJ2-2

CDR3 DNA: TGTGCCAGCAGCATCCTGACTAGCCCCTACGAGCAGTACTTC
CDR3 protein: CASSILTSPYEQYF
V gene: TRBV7-2
clone size: .
D gene: TRBD2
J gene: TRBJ2-7

CDR3 DNA: TGTGCCACCAGCAGGAATACAGGGGGAGGTGAAAAACTGTTTTTT
CDR3 protein: CATSRNTGGGEKLFF
V gene: TRBV15
clone size: .
D gene: TRBD1
J gene: TRBJ1-4

CDR3 DNA: TGTGCCTGGAGTGTGACACCCCTGGGCTACACCTTC
CDR3 protein: CAWSVTPLGYTF
V gene: TRBV30
clone size: .
D gene: .
J gene: TRBJ1-2

CDR3 DNA: TGTGCCAGCAGCCACCCGGCTAGCGGGAGGTACGAGCAGTACTTC
CDR3 protein: CASSHPASGRYEQYF
V gene: TRBV7-9
clone size: .
D gene: TRBD2
J gene: TRBJ2-7

CDR3 DNA: TGCAGTGCTTTGGTTCCGGCGGCCCAGTACTTC
CDR3 protein: CSALVPAAQYF
V gene: TRBV20-1
clone size: .
D gene: .
J gene: TRBJ2-5

CDR3 DNA: TGTGCCAGTAGATTGACAGGCAATCAGCCCCAGCATTTT
CDR3 protein: CASRLTGNQPQHF
V gene: TRBV19
clone size: .
D gene: .
J gene: TRBJ1-5

CDR3 DNA: TGCGCCAGCACGGAGCGGGGGCCTAAAGGTGAGCAGTTCTTC
CDR3 protein: CASTERGPKGEQFF
V gene: TRBV10-2
clone size: .
D gene: TRBD2
J gene: TRBJ2-1

CDR3 DNA: TGTGCCAGCAGCCTACATTCAGGGACAGGCGCCGGGGAGCTGTTTTTT
CDR3 protein: CASSLHSGTGAGELFF
V gene: TRBV11-2
clone size: .
D gene: TRBD1
J gene: TRBJ2-2

CDR3 DNA: TGTGCCAGTAGTACGGGACAGTTCAACACTGAAGCTTTCTTT
CDR3 protein: CASSTGQFNTEAFF
V gene: TRBV19
clone size: once
D gene: TRBD1
J gene: TRBJ1-1

CDR3 DNA: TGCGCCAGCAAGACGGGGCGGGGGGGCTTGGGCTACACCTTC
CDR3 protein: CASKTGRGGLGYTF
V gene: TRBV5-1
clone size: .
D gene: .
J gene: TRBJ1-2

CDR3 DNA: TGTGCCAGCTTCCAGGGGACCGGAAACACCATATATTTT
CDR3 protein: CASFQGTGNTIYF
V gene: TRBV7-8
clone size: .
D gene: .
J gene: TRBJ1-3

CDR3 DNA: TGTGCCATTCTAGCGGGAGGGCCCCAAGAGCAGTACTTC
CDR3 protein: CAILAGGPQEQYF
V gene: TRBV6-5
clone size: .
D gene: TRBD2
J gene: TRBJ2-7

CDR3 DNA: TGTGCCAGCAGCCCATCGCCGGGTCTCGTGGATACGCAGTATTTT
CDR3 protein: CASSPSPGLVDTQYF
V gene: TRBV5-5
clone size: .
D gene: .
J gene: TRBJ2-3

CDR3 DNA: TGTGCCAGCAAGACTAGCGGGATTCAGGAGCAGTACTTC
CDR3 protein: CASKTSGIQEQYF
V gene: TRBV28
clone size: once
D gene: TRBD2
J gene: TRBJ2-7

CDR3 DNA: TGCGCCAGCAGCCAAGATACAGGTCTGAATGGCTACACCTTC
CDR3 protein: CASSQDTGLNGYTF
V gene: TRBV4-3
clone size: once
D gene: .
J gene: TRBJ1-2

CDR3 DNA: TGTGCCAGCAGTTGGGACAGGGGATCCTACGAGCAGTACTTC
CDR3 protein: CASSWDRGSYEQYF
V gene: TRBV27
clone size: few
D gene: TRBD1
J gene: TRBJ2-7

CDR3 DNA: TGTGCCACAGAAAAGGGACAGGGGGCTCCCCAAGCTTTCTTT
CDR3 protein: CATEKGQGAPQAFF
V gene: TRBV19
clone size: .
D gene: TRBD1
J gene: TRBJ1-1

CDR3 DNA: TGTGCCACCCGCCGGCGGAGGGCCCACAATGAGCAGTTCTTC
CDR3 protein: CATRRRRAHNEQFF
V gene: TRBV11-2
clone size: .
D gene: .
J gene: TRBJ2-1

CDR3 DNA: TGTGCCAGCAGCTTATTGAGCAGGGGCCTCAATCAGCCCCAGCATTTT
CDR3 protein: CASSLLSRGLNQPQHF
V gene: TRBV7-2
clone size: once
D gene: .
J gene: TRBJ1-5

CDR3 DNA: TGTGCCAGCAGCTTAACAGGGGCTAGCGTAGATACGCAGTATTTT
CDR3 protein: CASSLTGASVDTQYF
V gene: TRBV7-3
clone size: .
D gene: .
J gene: TRBJ2-3

CDR3 DNA: TGTGCCAGTACCAAGGGGCAGGGGCGGTATAGCAATCAGCCCCAGCATTTT
CDR3 protein: CASTKGQGRYSNQPQHF
V gene: TRBV19
clone size: .
D gene: .
J gene: TRBJ1-5

CDR3 DNA: TGTGCCAGCAGCCCCGTTCTGGATACGCAGTATTTT
CDR3 protein: CASSPVLDTQYF
V gene: TRBV6-6
clone size: once
D gene: .
J gene: TRBJ2-3

CDR3 DNA: TGTGCCAGCAGTTTTACAGGGTTGGGGGACACTGAAGCTTTCTTT
CDR3 protein: CASSFTGLGDTEAFF
V gene: TRBV6-5
clone size: .
D gene: .
J gene: TRBJ1-1

CDR3 DNA: TGCGCCAGCAGCCAAGACTTGAACACTGAAGCTTTCTTT
CDR3 protein: CASSQDLNTEAFF
V gene: TRBV4-1
clone size: .
D gene: .
J gene: TRBJ1-1

CDR3 DNA: TGTGCCAGCGGGGGGGAGACCCAGTACTTC
CDR3 protein: CASGGETQYF
V gene: TRBV9
clone size: .
D gene: .
J gene: TRBJ2-5

CDR3 DNA: TGTGCCAGCAGTGCCAGCGCCTACACCGGGGAGCTGTTTTTT
CDR3 protein: CASSASAYTGELFF
V gene: TRBV2
clone size: .
D gene: .
J gene: TRBJ2-2

CDR3 DNA: TGTGCCAGTACGCCGACAGGGATACCGAATGAAAAACTGTTTTTT
CDR3 protein: CASTPTGIPNEKLFF
V gene: TRBV19
clone size: .
D gene: TRBD1
J gene: TRBJ1-4

CDR3 DNA: TGTGCCAGTAGTATCCTCCTGTCCCCCAAAAACATTCAGTACTTC
CDR3 protein: CASSILLSPKNIQYF
V gene: TRBV19
clone size: .
D gene: .
J gene: TRBJ2-4

CDR3 DNA: TGTGCCAGCAGTTACTCCAGCGGGAGGAAGTTCGATGAGCAGTTCTTC
CDR3 protein: CASSYSSGRKFDEQFF
V gene: TRBV6-2/TRBV6-3
clone size: .
D gene: TRBD2
J gene: TRBJ2-1

CDR3 DNA: TGTGCCAGCAGCTCCCACACCTACGAGCAGTACTTC
CDR3 protein: CASSSHTYEQYF
V gene: TRBV7-9
clone size: few
D gene: .
J gene: TRBJ2-7

CDR3 DNA: TGTGCCAGCAGCTTAGGACAGGGCTATCAGCCCCAGCATTTT
CDR3 protein: CASSLGQGYQPQHF
V gene: TRBV7-8
clone size: few
D gene: TRBD1
J gene: TRBJ1-5

CDR3 DNA: TGTGCCAGCAGCTTAAGACAGGGTTCCGAGCAGTACTTC
CDR3 protein: CASSLRQGSEQYF
V gene: TRBV7-9
clone size: .
D gene: TRBD1
J gene: TRBJ2-7

CDR3 DNA: TGTGCCAGCAGCAAAGCCGTGGGACTAGCGTACGAGCAGTACTTC
CDR3 protein: CASSKAVGLAYEQYF
V gene: TRBV6-6
clone size: .
D gene: TRBD2
J gene: TRBJ2-7

CDR3 DNA: TGTGCCAGCTCCCGGGACAGGTTCAATCAGCCCCAGCATTTT
CDR3 protein: CASSRDRFNQPQHF
V gene: TRBV6-5
clone size: .
D gene: TRBD1
J gene: TRBJ1-5

CDR3 DNA: TGTGCCAGCAGTCCGTTTGGCCCACCGGGCACCGGGGAGCTGTTTTTT
CDR3 protein: CASSPFGPPGTGELFF
V gene: TRBV6-4
clone size: once
D gene: .
J gene: TRBJ2-2

CDR3 DNA: TGTGCCAGCAGTTCGAGGACAGGACTGGGTGAGCAGTTCTTC
CDR3 protein: CASSSRTGLGEQFF
V gene: TRBV6-2/TRBV6-3
clone size: .
D gene: TRBD1
J gene: TRBJ2-1

CDR3 DNA: TGTGCCAGCATCAAGGCGGACAGGGGCCACTATGGCTACACCTTC
CDR3 protein: CASIKADRGHYGYTF
V gene: TRBV6-5
clone size: .
D gene: TRBD1
J gene: TRBJ1-2

CDR3 DNA: TGTGCCAGCAGCTCTCTTCGCGGGGTTCAAGAGACCCAGTACTTC
CDR3 protein: CASSSLRGVQETQYF
V gene: TRBV7-2
clone size: .
D gene: .
J gene: TRBJ2-5

CDR3 DNA: TGTGCCAGCAGCTTGTCGGAGAGCAATGAGCAGTTCTTC
CDR3 protein: CASSLSESNEQFF
V gene: TRBV5-6
clone size: .
D gene: .
J gene: TRBJ2-1

CDR3 DNA: TGTGCCAGCAGCTCTACTACCTATAGCAATCAGCCCCAGCATTTT
CDR3 protein: CASSSTTYSNQPQHF
V gene: TRBV5-6
clone size: .
D gene: .
J gene: TRBJ1-5

CDR3 DNA: TGTGCCAGCAGTTACCGGGGGTTGTACACTGAAGCTTTCTTT
CDR3 protein: CASSYRGLYTEAFF
V gene: TRBV6-2/TRBV6-3
clone size: .
D gene: .
J gene: TRBJ1-1

CDR3 DNA: TGTGCCAGCAGCTTAACGTCGGGGAATGAGGCCACCTTC
CDR3 protein: CASSLTSGNEATF
V gene: TRBV7-3
clone size: .
D gene: .
J gene: TRBJ1-2